The 8 T cell receptor beta chains presented below share a single source sample, sequenced in a study of cytomegalovirus exposure and HLA in healthy donors. This PCR relied on a set of 60 Vbeta primers and 13 Jbeta primers. The table came from immunoSEQ multiplex PCR; TCRdb's copy has only in-frame clones and leaves some out. The repertoire holds more than 85,000 clones, approximately 82% seen once, with approximately 8% in the top ten. The source material was PBMCs. The receptors shown here come from a man aged 35-49 years in good health and CMV-seropositive.

This clone was counted between two and nine times. The chain couples TRBV28 to TRBJ2-7, with D possibly matching TRBD1 (5 bases). CDR1 is MDHEN, CDR2 SYDVKM, per germline. The CDR3 is 11 residues long. This CDR3 is CGTTATYEQYF. The CDR3 DNA reads as TGTGGGACAACCGCTACCTACGAGCAGTACTTC.

This clone was picked up a small number of times. The chain couples TRBV6-5 to TRBJ2-5, with D possibly being TRBD1 (5 bases). Germline values: CDR1 MNHEY, CDR2 SVGAGI. The CDR3 is 11 amino acids. V was clipped by 10 bases and J by 4 bases, with 10 bases between them. In nucleotides, the CDR3 is TGTGCCACCGTAAGGGGAGAGACCCAGTACTTC. Protein sequence: CATVRGETQYF.

The chain employs TRBV19 and TRBJ1-2, with D possibly being TRBD1 (5 bases). Trimming left V 7 bases short and J 4 bases short, with 13 bases between. Germline CDR1 is LNHDA and CDR2 is SQIVND (reference sequence). The CDR3 length is 13 residues. CDR3 DNA: TGTGCCAGTATCGGGGGTCCATCCTATGGCTACACCTTC. Its translation: CASIGGPSYGYTF.

The chain couples TRBV5-1 to TRBJ2-1; D possibly corresponds to TRBD2 (5 bases). The CDR3 is 12 residues long. In germline, CDR1 is SGHRS, CDR2 YFSETQ. V was cut by 7 bases and J by 0 bases, with 5 bases left in between. CDR3 sequence: CASGSSYNEQFF. The CDR3 DNA reads as TGCGCCAGCGGGAGCTCCTACAATGAGCAGTTCTTC.

This sequence joins TRBV5-6 and TRBJ1-6; D is unresolved. This CDR3 comprises 15 residues. Germline CDR1 SGHDT, CDR2 YYEEEE. Trimming removed 0 bases at V and 8 bases at J, with 12 bases between. CDR3 region: CASSLERTPDSPLHF. The CDR3 DNA sequence: TGTGCCAGCAGCTTGGAGCGGACCCCCGATTCACCCCTCCACTTT. Together with reference TRBV5-6 and TRBJ1-6, the CDR3 gives the full variable domain: DAGVTQSPTHLIKTRGQQVTLRCSPKSGHDTVSWYQQALGQGPQFIFQYYEEEERQRGNFPDRFSGHQFPNYSSELNVNALLLGDSALYLCASSLERTPDSPLHFGNGTRLTVT.

The rearrangement joins TRBV15 to TRBJ2-5, with D perhaps matching TRBD1 (6 bases). Germline V gene lookup returns CDR1 LNHNV and CDR2 YYDKDF (reference sequence). V was cut by 1 base and J by 1 base, with 7 bases left in between. The CDR3 is 14 amino acids. The CDR3 reads CATSRGDTQETQYF. The CDR3 bases are TGTGCCACCAGCAGAGGGGACACCCAAGAGACCCAGTACTTC.

This chain links TRBV7-3 with TRBJ1-2; maybe TRBD1 (6 bases). The CDR3 extends over 15 amino acids. CDR1 and CDR2 (germline): SGHTA, FQGTGA. Trimming took 6 bases from V and 3 from J, leaving 17 bases between them. The CDR3 DNA reads TGTGCCAGCAGTCCCACAGGGATGGTCGACTATGGCTACACCTTC. Its translation: CASSPTGMVDYGYTF.

The rearrangement links TRBV5-1 to TRBJ2-7; D ambiguous. This CDR3 comprises 13 residues. Germline V gene lookup returns CDR1 SGHRS and CDR2 YFSETQ. Trimming removed 0 bases from V and 4 bases from J, with 8 bases in between. In nucleotides, the CDR3 is TGCGCCAGCAGCTTGGCAGGTACATACGAGCAGTACTTC. Translating gives CASSLAGTYEQYF.